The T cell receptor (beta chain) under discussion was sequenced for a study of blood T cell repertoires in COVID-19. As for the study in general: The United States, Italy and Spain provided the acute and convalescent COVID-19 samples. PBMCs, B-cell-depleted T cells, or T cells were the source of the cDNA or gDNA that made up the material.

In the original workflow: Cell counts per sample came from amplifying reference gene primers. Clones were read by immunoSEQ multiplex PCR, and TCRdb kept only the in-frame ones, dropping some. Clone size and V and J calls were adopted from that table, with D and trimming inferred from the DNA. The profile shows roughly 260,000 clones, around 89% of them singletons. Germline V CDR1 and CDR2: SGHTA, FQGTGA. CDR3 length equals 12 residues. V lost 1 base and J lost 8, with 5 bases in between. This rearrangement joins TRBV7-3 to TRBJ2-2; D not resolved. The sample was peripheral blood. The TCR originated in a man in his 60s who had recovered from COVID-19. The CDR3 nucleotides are TGTGCCAGCAGCTTAAGGCGGGGGGAGCTGTTTTTT. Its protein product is CASSLRRGELFF.